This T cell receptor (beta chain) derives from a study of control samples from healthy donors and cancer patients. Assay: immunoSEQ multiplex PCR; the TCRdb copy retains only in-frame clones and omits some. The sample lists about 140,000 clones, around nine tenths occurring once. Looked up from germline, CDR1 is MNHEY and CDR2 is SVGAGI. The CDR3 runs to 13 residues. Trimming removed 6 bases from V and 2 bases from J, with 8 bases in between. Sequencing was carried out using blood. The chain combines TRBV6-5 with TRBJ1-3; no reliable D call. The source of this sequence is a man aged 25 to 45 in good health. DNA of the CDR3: TGTGCCAGCAGCTACAGTGCTGGAAACACCATATATTTT. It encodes CASSYSAGNTIYF.